This T cell receptor (beta chain) was recorded in a study of cytomegalovirus exposure and HLA in healthy donors. General study findings and limits: Earlier results showed most TCR beta V segments being productive about 87% or about 30% of the time. Later on, an analysis tied around 17,000 TCR beta sequences to HLA alleles at 0.05 false discovery rate. The authors later linked a missense DCLRE1C variant to TCR beta V- and J-gene trimming.

13 Jbeta primers and 60 Vbeta primers were used for the PCR. Clones were sequenced by immunoSEQ multiplex PCR, and TCRdb holds only the in-frame ones, with some missing. The sample lists about 150,000 clones; 65% to 85% were seen once. Per the germline V gene, CDR1 is ENHRY and CDR2 is SYGVKD. Trimming shortened V by 6 bases and J by 1 base, and 22 bases separated the two germline ends. This CDR3 has 17 amino acids. To note about this clone: What it recognizes is unknown.

The material sequenced was PBMCs. The rearrangement links TRBV10-3 to TRBJ2-7, with D possibly being TRBD1 (6 bases). The sequence was collected from a male donor in good health and CMV-seronegative. The DNA of the CDR3 is TGTGCCATCAGGGACAGCCTCTCAGGGGATGTGTCCTACGAGCAGTACTTC. Its translation is CAIRDSLSGDVSYEQYF.